What follows are 26 T cell receptor beta chains derived from one specimen sequenced in a study of regulatory T cells in long-lasting Graves disease. The time point denotes: newly diagnosed GD, antithyroid drugs for less than 3 months. RNA extracted from PBMCs served as the sequencing template. For TCR beta, libraries came from iRepertoire HTBI primers and Arm-PCR of CDR3 regions. TCRdb recomputed calls from the multiplex PCR reads with MiXCR, one row per CDR3 protein. This sample has hundreds of thousands of distinct CDR3 sequences, with about a sixth found just once. These records were also assigned to another study, of T cells in Graves' hyperthyroidism and ophthalmopathy.

Sample: peripheral blood mononuclear cells (PBMCs), taken at new diagnosis, from a patient treated with antithyroid drugs. The origin of the receptors is a man aged 35-49 years with Graves disease.

This clonotype was detected ten times or more. The J gene is TRBJ1-5, the V gene TRBV7-2; perhaps TRBD1 as D (5 bases). The CDR3 runs to 13 residues. V lost 3 bases, J lost 5 bases, and 8 bases lay in between. Germline V gene data show CDR1 as SGHTA and CDR2 as FQGNSA. The CDR3 reads CASSFDSDQPQHF. The CDR3 DNA follows: TGTGCCAGCAGCTTCGACAGCGATCAGCCCCAGCATTTT.

This clonotype was seen at least ten times. The chain has TRBV30 and TRBJ1-1; D unclear. Deletions cut 4 bases from V and 1 base from J, with 7 bases between. CDR1 and CDR2 (germline): GTSNPN, SVGIG (reference sequence). This CDR3 is 12 amino acids long. The CDR3 DNA reads as TGTGCCTGGACCCCCGGGAACACTGAAGCTTTCTTT. Translation gives CAWTPGNTEAFF.

This clonotype was counted many times. The chain has TRBV7-2 and TRBJ2-5; perhaps TRBD2 as D (5 bases). CDR3 length: 14 amino acids. Looked up from germline, CDR1 is SGHTA and CDR2 is FQGNSA. Between the trimmed V and J ends, which lost 3 bases and 2 bases, there was a span of 10 bases. The DNA for the CDR3 is TGTGCCAGCAGCTTGGCCGGGGTACAAGAGACCCAGTACTTC. Translated, it gives CASSLAGVQETQYF. Variable domain in full (rest from reference TRBV7-2 and TRBJ2-5): GAGVSQSPSNKVTEKGKDVELRCDPISGHTALYWYRQSLGQGLEFLIYFQGNSAPDKSGLPSDRFSAERTGGSVSTLTIQRTQQEDSAVYLCASSLAGVQETQYFGPGTRLLVL.

This clonotype was counted ten times or more. This chain connects TRBV28 to TRBJ2-5; possible D gene TRBD2, 5 bases. Germline-derived CDR1 and CDR2 are MDHEN and SYDVKM. The germline V and J ends were trimmed by 5 bases and 9 bases, with 16 bases remaining between them. This CDR3 contains 13 residues. CDR3 region: CASSTRAVRSQYF. The CDR3 DNA is TGTGCCAGCAGTACGCGGGCCGTGCGGTCCCAGTACTTC.

In its sample, this clonotype was seen many times. J is TRBJ2-5 and V is TRBV11-2; 8 bases map to TRBD1. The CDR3 loop spans 15 amino acids. Unmatched junction bases numbered 4, after V lost 2 bases and J lost 2 bases. Germline assignment: CDR1 SGHAT and CDR2 FQNNGV. DNA of the CDR3: TGTGCCAGCAGCTTATGGACAGGGATACAAGAGACCCAGTACTTC. Its translation is CASSLWTGIQETQYF.

This clonotype has ten or more counts. The chain carries TRBV9 and TRBJ2-1; tentatively, D is TRBD2 (6 bases). The germline V and J ends were trimmed by 0 bases and 2 bases, with 9 bases remaining between them. Germline CDR1 SGDLS, CDR2 YYNGEE. There are 15 residues in the CDR3. CDR3 DNA sequence: TGTGCCAGCAGCGTAGTCGGGGGACCCTACAATGAGCAGTTCTTC. It specifies CASSVVGGPYNEQFF. The whole variable domain, filled in from reference TRBV9 and TRBJ2-1, reads DSGVTQTPKHLITATGQRVTLRCSPRSGDLSVYWYQQSLDQGLQFLIQYYNGEERAKGNILERFSAQQFPDLHSELNLSSLELGDSALYFCASSVVGGPYNEQFFGPGTRLTVL.

This clonotype appeared many times. V is TRBV2 and J is TRBJ1-5, with no clear D. The CDR3 sequence is 12 residues long. Germline V gives CDR1 SNHLY, CDR2 FYNNEI. Trimming removed 8 bases from V and 5 bases from J, with 10 bases in between. The CDR3 nucleotides read TGTGCCAGCGCCAAAAGGGATCAGCCCCAGCATTTT. Translated: CASAKRDQPQHF.

CDR3 residues: CASKTGSAMNTEAFF. The CDR3, as DNA: TGTGCCAGCAAAACAGGGTCGGCCATGAACACTGAAGCTTTCTTT. The V and J genes are TRBV27 and TRBJ1-1; D possibly corresponds to TRBD1 (6 bases). The CDR3 runs 15 residues. Germline assignment: CDR1 MNHEY and CDR2 SMNVEV (reference sequence). V lost 7 bases to trimming and J lost 0 bases, with 15 bases between them.

This sequence joins TRBV30 and TRBJ2-2; 10 bases align to TRBD1. The J segment lost 3 bases and the V segment lost 1 base, leaving 5 bases of the junction unmatched. Germline CDR1 GTSNPN, CDR2 SVGIG (reference sequence). The CDR3 is made up of 16 amino acids. The CDR3 protein is CAWSDPGQGHTGELFF. The CDR3 nucleotides are TGTGCCTGGAGTGACCCGGGACAGGGGCACACCGGGGAGCTGTTTTTT. The full variable domain, completed using reference TRBV30 and TRBJ2-2, is SQTIHQWPATLVQPVGSPLSLECTVEGTSNPNLYWYRQAAGRGLQLLFYSVGIGQISSEVPQNLSASRPQDRQFILSSKKLLLSDSGFYLCAWSDPGQGHTGELFFGEGSRLTVL.

With regard to this clonotype: This likely reflects a read error, since a far larger clone is one base away. J is TRBJ2-3 and V is TRBV5-1; tentatively, D is TRBD1 (6 bases). The J call is uncertain, as TRBJ2-1 better fits the DNA end. This CDR3 is built from 14 residues. CDR1 is SGHRS, CDR2 YFSETQ, per germline. This CDR3 reads CASSADTGFDEQFF. The CDR3 DNA reads TGCGCCAGCAGCGCGGACACAGGGTTCGACGAGCAGTTCTTC.

The sample holds many counts of this clonotype. This chain links TRBV20-1 with TRBJ2-1; 7 positions match TRBD2. The CDR3 spans 17 residues. V lost 0 bases to trimming and J lost 8 bases; unmatched junction nucleotides: 16. Germline CDR1 DFQATT, CDR2 SNEGSKA (reference sequence). The CDR3 loop is CSARDHWIAGLSDEQFF. The CDR3 bases are TGCAGTGCTAGAGATCACTGGATAGCGGGCCTTAGCGATGAGCAGTTCTTC.

This clonotype was counted many times. The V call is TRBV20-1, the J call TRBJ1-6; 7 nucleotides align to TRBD1. V shed 7 bases, J shed 7 bases, and the junction held 4 bases outside the gene matches. CDR3 size: 12 residues. Germline assignment: CDR1 DFQATT and CDR2 SNEGSKA (reference sequence). The CDR3 region has the DNA TGCAGTGGACAGGGCCCGAATTCACCCCTCCACTTT. Encoded protein: CSGQGPNSPLHF.

V and J are TRBV9 and TRBJ1-5; D ambiguous. The CDR3 covers 15 residues. Germline V lookup: CDR1 SGDLS, CDR2 YYNGEE. V was clipped by 3 bases and J by 5 bases, with 15 bases between them. The CDR3 is CASSGGPSAYQPQHF. The CDR3 bases are TGTGCCAGCAGCGGCGGGCCGTCTGCATATCAGCCCCAGCATTTT.

This clonotype was seen more than once but under ten times. The rearrangement joins TRBV30 to TRBJ1-4, with 10 positions matching TRBD1. This CDR3 has 15 amino acids. The junction had 8 bases not matched to a gene; V was cut back by 3 bases and J by 7 bases. CDR1 is GTSNPN, CDR2 SVGIG, per germline (reference sequence). This CDR3 is CAWSGQGGYPEKLFF. CDR3 nucleotides: TGTGCCTGGAGCGGACAGGGGGGGTACCCTGAAAAACTGTTTTTT.

The V gene is TRBV18, the J gene TRBJ1-5, with D hard to call. The CDR3 loop spans 15 amino acids. Germline values: CDR1 KGHSH, CDR2 LQKENI. The germline V and J ends were trimmed by 1 base and 7 bases, with 14 bases remaining between them. The CDR3 is CASSPQQLRQQPQHF. Written as DNA, the CDR3 is TGTGCCAGCTCACCACAACAGCTCAGGCAGCAGCCCCAGCATTTT.

In its sample, this clonotype was seen many times. As DNA, the CDR3 is TGTGCCAGCAGCCCGGGGACATTTGAAGAGACCCAGTACTTC. It is translated as CASSPGTFEETQYF. V usage is TRBV11-1 and J usage is TRBJ2-5; a possible D gene is TRBD1 (6 bases). The CDR3 totals 14 residues. V lost 5 bases and J 3 bases, leaving 13 bases between the germline ends. Germline CDR1 SGHAT, CDR2 FQDESV (reference sequence).

Ten or more counts support this clonotype. The chain uses TRBV2 and TRBJ1-2; D not certain. Per the germline V gene, CDR1 is SNHLY and CDR2 is FYNNEI. Trimming left V 7 bases short and J 0 bases short, with 15 bases between. The CDR3 runs 15 residues. CDR3 protein: CASKLGPAANYGYTF. CDR3 coding DNA: TGTGCCAGCAAACTAGGACCGGCAGCTAACTATGGCTACACCTTC.

This clonotype showed up many times. The chain links TRBV4-1 to TRBJ1-5, with 8 bases matching TRBD1. Germline V gene data show CDR1 as MGHRA and CDR2 as YSYEKL. V was clipped by 4 bases and J by 9 bases; unmatched bases: 8. The CDR3 loop spans 14 amino acids. The CDR3 nucleotides are TGCGCCAGCAGCCCGGGACAGGTCAATACGCCCCAGCATTTT. It specifies CASSPGQVNTPQHF.

V usage is TRBV5-6 and J usage is TRBJ2-3; D perhaps matches TRBD2 (5 bases). The CDR3 spans 14 residues. Germline CDR1 SGHDT, CDR2 YYEEEE. Trimming removed 3 bases from V and 2 bases from J, with 10 bases in between. The CDR3 reads CASSYGLDTDTQYF. CDR3 bases: TGTGCCAGCAGCTATGGACTGGACACAGATACGCAGTATTTT.

The table lists this clonotype with many counts. In DNA form, the CDR3 reads TGTGCCAGCAGCCAAGATAAGGGCGCCTACGAGCAGTACTTC. Its translation is CASSQDKGAYEQYF. The chain links TRBV4-2 to TRBJ2-7; D gene unclear. Germline CDR1 reads LGHNA; CDR2 reads YNFKEQ. This CDR3 has 14 residues. Between the trimmed V and J ends, which lost 0 bases and 2 bases, there was a span of 8 bases.

There are a few counts of this clonotype. The rearrangement joins TRBV9 to TRBJ1-5; D not resolved. This CDR3 comprises 16 residues. Germline V gene sequence: CDR1 SGDLS, CDR2 YYNGEE. V was clipped by 3 bases and J by 0 bases, with 13 bases between them. The DNA of the CDR3 is TGTGCCAGCAGCGCCGGACCGGGCTATAGCAATCAGCCCCAGCATTTT. This gives the protein CASSAGPGYSNQPQHF.

This chain links TRBV24-1 with TRBJ2-5; D gene unclear. CDR3 length: 14 amino acids. Germline CDR1 KGHDR, CDR2 SFDVKD. Trimming shortened V by 3 bases and J by 3 bases, and 10 bases separated the two germline ends. For the CDR3, the DNA is TGTGCCACCAGTGATGTCCACAGTAAAGAGACCCAGTACTTC. This translates into CATSDVHSKETQYF.

This clonotype was observed at least ten times. The chain links TRBV6-1 to TRBJ2-3, with TRBD2 matching over 7 bases. This CDR3 contains 15 residues. Germline-derived CDR1 and CDR2 are MNHNS and SASEGT. The J segment lost 1 base and the V segment lost 6 bases, leaving 7 bases of the junction unmatched. CDR3 region: CASSLRGDGTDTQYF. The CDR3 coding sequence is TGTGCCAGCAGCTTACGGGGGGATGGCACAGATACGCAGTATTTT.

V usage is TRBV20-1 and J usage is TRBJ2-2, with 9 bases that match TRBD2. The J segment lost 8 bases and the V segment lost 5 bases, leaving 12 bases of the junction unmatched. Per the germline V gene, CDR1 is DFQATT and CDR2 is SNEGSKA (reference sequence). The CDR3 loop spans 15 amino acids. In DNA form, the CDR3 reads TGCAGTGCTGTCCAGCGGGGGGCCAGATGGGGGGAGCTGTTTTTT. Its protein product is CSAVQRGARWGELFF.

This chain links TRBV27 with TRBJ2-3; 11 bases fit TRBD2. This CDR3 spans 18 amino acids. The J segment lost 0 bases and the V segment lost 5 bases, leaving 10 bases of the junction unmatched. CDR1 is MNHEY, CDR2 SMNVEV, per germline (reference sequence). Here the CDR3 DNA reads TGTGCCAGCAGTACTAGACTAGCGGGGACAGCCAGCACAGATACGCAGTATTTT. Encoded protein: CASSTRLAGTASTDTQYF.

The V and J genes are TRBV2 and TRBJ1-2; D is possibly TRBD1 (6 bases). Germline lookup yields CDR1 SNHLY and CDR2 FYNNEI. CDR3 length: 14 residues. The V gene lost 4 bases and the J gene lost 4 bases, with 13 bases spanning the gap. CDR3 nucleotides: TGTGCCAGCAGTGGAGACCCGGACAGCTATGGCTACACCTTC. Its protein product is CASSGDPDSYGYTF.